The rows below give T cell receptor beta chains drawn from one sample of a study of beta chain features in type 1 diabetes. Data came from immunoSEQ multiplex PCR; TCRdb stores just in-frame clones and leaves some out. The sample yields approximately 300,000 clones, approximately 10% seen once. The specimen sequenced was naive CD4+ T cells from blood. These receptors were obtained from a woman aged 25 to 39 in good health. Both conserved end residues are part of each CDR3. The order of the fields is V gene, clone size, CDR3 protein. For some rows the clone size is stated as once, few or many, or as a class when expanded; others skip it.

>TRBV2|few
CASSGTFEGGGETQYF
>TRBV2|few
CASRRGLAEYNEQFF
>TRBV6-4|.
CATATSGNYNEQFF
>TRBV2|few
CASGRTGLNTEAFF
>TRBV7-2|.
CASSLDRTSGRAWTDTQYF
>TRBV6-5|.
CASRDLVVDTQYF
>TRBV4-3|few
CASSHRGQQETQYF
>TRBV7-9|.
CASSLGAGSTEAFF
>TRBV28|.
CASSLSGGVSYNEQFF
>TRBV5-4|.
CASSLSGQLAKNIQYF
>TRBV7-2|.
CASSLWRGPTF
>TRBV6-5|few
CASRSGGSGNQPQHF
>TRBV14|.
CASSQDYLAGIYEQYF
>TRBV6-4|.
CASSDPAGHLGEQFF
>TRBV30|few
CAWRRAGYGYTF
>TRBV7-8|few
CASSQYSLAGGRNEQFF
>TRBV7-2|few
CATTIMTGLANYGYTF
>TRBV29-1|.
CSVVTGVNTGELFF
>TRBV5-6|.
CASSLVADLQETQYF
>TRBV4-3|.
CASSQVAGVGDTQYF
>TRBV6-6|few
CASSYSTGGGGSNF
>TRBV18|.
CASSPLAGDPWQFF
>TRBV30|.
CALNRDGANVLTF
>TRBV29-1|few
CSVSLGQGRYEQYF
>TRBV5-1|few
CASSLVRSGAVETQYF
>TRBV7-3|few
CASSLEVGTEAFF
>TRBV28|.
CASSPTGGGGYTF